The 23 T cell receptor beta chains below all came from one sample that was sequenced in a study of follicular helper T cells after annual influenza vaccination. Assay used: immunoSEQ multiplex PCR; TCRdb lists only in-frame clones, some missing. The sample has 9,800 or so clones, under 90% seen once; the top ten hold approximately 0.32%. This sample's time point: 2014-2015 season, 7 days after vaccination. The specimen comprised CXCR5- memory CD4+ T cells sorted from blood, sampled 7 days after influenza vaccination. The receptors were gathered from an adult who received the influenza vaccine.

The chain combines TRBV7-2 with TRBJ2-1; 7 bases match TRBD1. Germline loops: CDR1 SGHTA, CDR2 FQGNSA. Unmatched junction bases numbered 7, after V lost 5 bases and J lost 6 bases. The CDR3 runs to 14 residues. CDR3 DNA: TGTGCCAGCAGCCCTATCGACAGGGTCAATGAGCAGTTCTTC. Its translation is CASSPIDRVNEQFF.

CDR3 DNA: TGTGCCAGCAGTTACGGGGACAGGGCTTTGCTTTACGAGTTCTTC. Protein sequence: CASSYGDRALLYEFF. The chain links TRBV6-6 to TRBJ2-1, with 9 bases matching TRBD1. Germline CDR1 MNHNY, CDR2 SVGAGI (reference sequence). Unmatched junction bases numbered 13, after V lost 2 bases and J lost 14 bases. This CDR3 comprises 15 residues.

This chain connects TRBV7-9 to TRBJ1-3; possible D gene TRBD1, 5 bases. Germline V CDR1 and CDR2: SEHNR, FQNEAQ (reference sequence). Trimming took off 5 bases at V and 0 bases at J, with 14 bases between the two ends. The CDR3 sequence is 16 residues long. CDR3 sequence (DNA): TGTGCCAGCAGCCTCAGGACACCGAGCTCTGGAAACACCATATATTTT. This codes for CASSLRTPSSGNTIYF.

This clone came up a few times. The V and J genes are TRBV20-1 and TRBJ1-1, with 10 positions matching TRBD1. This CDR3 spans 11 amino acids. With 6 bases clipped from V and 9 bases from J, the junction kept 4 bases outside the gene matches. The germline gives CDR1 DFQATT, CDR2 SNEGSKA (reference sequence). CDR3 loop: CSARQGAQAFF. As DNA, the CDR3 is TGCAGTGCGAGACAGGGGGCGCAAGCTTTCTTT.

The V call is TRBV5-1, the J call TRBJ2-5; the match to TRBD2 covers 9 bases. This CDR3 contains 15 residues. From germline, CDR1 is SGHRS and CDR2 YFSETQ. V was pared by 4 bases and J by 5 bases, with 9 bases of the junction left unmatched. CDR3 residues: CASSAAGGPRETQYF. Written as DNA, the CDR3 is TGCGCCAGCAGCGCCGCGGGGGGGCCGAGGGAGACCCAGTACTTC.

V is TRBV4-1 and J is TRBJ1-2; no clear D gene. In germline, CDR1 is MGHRA, CDR2 YSYEKL. V was shortened by 5 bases and J by 5 bases, with 30 bases between the two germline ends. The CDR3 sequence is 19 residues long. The DNA for the CDR3 is TGCGCCAGCAGCTTCCACCCACGGCGGAAGGGCCAAGTCGGGTATGGCTACACCTTC. Translated: CASSFHPRRKGQVGYGYTF.

The chain carries TRBV29-1 and TRBJ2-5; TRBD1 aligns across 10 bases. Germline lookup yields CDR1 SQVTM and CDR2 ANQGSEA. The junction had 10 bases not matched to a gene; V was cut back by 7 bases and J by 5 bases. The CDR3 covers 14 residues. The CDR3 reads CSGQAGTGVETQYF. The CDR3 DNA reads TGCAGCGGCCAAGCCGGGACAGGGGTGGAGACCCAGTACTTC.

The rearrangement links TRBV7-2 to TRBJ2-2; D is possibly TRBD1 or TRBD2 (6 bases each). Germline V gene sequence: CDR1 SGHTA, CDR2 FQGNSA. The CDR3 loop spans 15 amino acids. Deletions cut 3 bases from V and 2 bases from J, with 10 bases between. CDR3 residues: CASSLWGANTGELFF. As DNA, the CDR3 is TGTGCCAGCAGCTTGTGGGGGGCCAACACCGGGGAGCTGTTTTTT.

In its sample, this clone was seen once. The genes are TRBV13 and TRBJ1-4; possibly TRBD1 for D (5 bases). Germline V gene sequence: CDR1 PRHDT, CDR2 FYEKMQ (reference sequence). The CDR3 runs 12 residues. V was pared by 3 bases and J by 10 bases, with 9 bases between. CDR3 in amino acids: CASSLAGRKLFF. CDR3 sequence (DNA): TGTGCCAGCAGCTTGGCAGGGAGAAAACTGTTTTTT. Full variable domain (rest looked up from reference TRBV13 and TRBJ1-4): AAGVIQSPRHLIKEKRETATLKCYPIPRHDTVYWYQQGPGQDPQFLISFYEKMQSDKGSIPDRFSAQQFSDYHSELNMSSLELGDSALYFCASSLAGRKLFFGSGTQLSVL.

The CDR3 region has the DNA TGTGCCAGCAGTCTCAGGGTCGGGGGGCTTCCACGGCGCGGCACAGATACGCAGTATTTT. Translated: CASSLRVGGLPRRGTDTQYF. V usage is TRBV27 and J usage is TRBJ2-3; D may be TRBD2 (7 bases). CDR1 is MNHEY and CDR2 is SMNVEV in the germline V gene (reference sequence). This CDR3 is built from 20 residues. Trimming took off 5 bases at V and 1 base at J, with 28 bases between the two ends.

The V call is TRBV18, the J call TRBJ2-7; 9 positions agree with TRBD1. Per the germline V gene, CDR1 is KGHSH and CDR2 is LQKENI. CDR3 size: 15 residues. J lost 2 bases, V lost 5 bases, and 7 bases had no gene match. The DNA for the CDR3 is TGTGCCAGCTCAGAGGGACAGGGAACAGCCTACGAGCAGTACTTC. This gives the protein CASSEGQGTAYEQYF.

This chain joins TRBV6-5 and TRBJ2-7; no reliable D call. CDR3 length equals 14 residues. Germline loops: CDR1 MNHEY, CDR2 SVGAGI. V was shortened by 4 bases and J by 0 bases, with 10 bases between the two germline ends. The CDR3 nucleotides read TGTGCCAGCAGTTCATTCAGGAGCTCCTACGAGCAGTACTTC. Its translation is CASSSFRSSYEQYF.

The gene calls are TRBV25-1 and TRBJ1-5; weak D call: TRBD1 (6 bases). The CDR3 is made up of 16 amino acids. The V end was cut by 5 bases, the J end by 5 bases, with 19 bases between. Germline V gene lookup returns CDR1 MGHDK and CDR2 SYGVNS. CDR3 bases: TGTGCCAGCAGTCCGCGGGGGGCCGGGAGGGATCAGCCCCAGCATTTT. Protein sequence: CASSPRGAGRDQPQHF.

The chain couples TRBV29-1 to TRBJ1-1; D is undetermined. The CDR3 runs 11 residues. V lost 3 bases and J lost 1, with 3 bases in between. The germline V gene has CDR1 SQVTM and CDR2 ANQGSEA. The CDR3 nucleotides read TGCAGCGTTGAGGGGAACACTGAAGCTTTCTTT. It encodes CSVEGNTEAFF.

The rearrangement joins TRBV5-1 to TRBJ2-5; the D gene is possibly TRBD1 (5 bases). The V end lost 0 bases, the J end lost 6 bases, and 6 bases lay between the germline ends. CDR1 is SGHRS, CDR2 YFSETQ, per germline. The CDR3 loop spans 12 amino acids. The CDR3 loop reads CASSLGGQTQYF. DNA of the CDR3: TGCGCCAGCAGCTTGGGGGGCCAGACCCAGTACTTC.

A single count supports this clone. The rearrangement uses TRBV11-2 and TRBJ2-2; D not certain. Germline CDR1 is SGHAT and CDR2 is FQNNGV. Trimming removed 0 bases from V and 4 bases from J, with 6 bases in between. The length of the CDR3 is 14 residues. The CDR3 is CASSLDPSTGELFF. The CDR3 coding sequence is TGTGCCAGCAGCTTAGATCCTAGCACCGGGGAGCTGTTTTTT. The variable domain in full, with the rest retrieved from reference TRBV11-2 and TRBJ2-2, is EAGVAQSPRYKIIEKRQSVAFWCNPISGHATLYWYQQILGQGPKLLIQFQNNGVVDDSQLPKDRFSAERLKGVDSTLKIQPAKLEDSAVYLCASSLDPSTGELFFGEGSRLTVL.

This clone was detected once. DNA for the CDR3: TGTGCCAGCAGCTTGGATCAGGATACGCAGTATTTT. It translates to CASSLDQDTQYF. This chain uses TRBV5-4 with TRBJ2-3, with D unresolved. The CDR3 runs to 12 residues. Trimming stripped 0 bases from V and 6 bases from J, with 5 bases between. Germline V gene sequence: CDR1 SGHNT, CDR2 YYREEE (reference sequence).

This chain joins TRBV4-1 and TRBJ1-1; TRBD1 might be the D (5 bases). The CDR3 loop spans 12 amino acids. V was trimmed by 1 base and J by 11 bases, leaving 11 bases between them. Germline values: CDR1 MGHRA, CDR2 YSYEKL. This CDR3 is CASSQVRGSAFF. CDR3 nucleotide sequence: TGCGCCAGCAGCCAAGTTCGGGGGTCGGCTTTCTTT.

The chain uses TRBV6-6 and TRBJ1-2, with D possibly TRBD1 on 5 matching bases. The germline V gene has CDR1 MNHNY and CDR2 SVGAGI (reference sequence). CDR3 length: 14 amino acids. Between the trimmed V and J ends, which lost 6 bases and 2 bases, there was a span of 13 bases. DNA of the CDR3: TGTGCCAGCAGCCGAGACAGAACGAACTATGGCTACACCTTC. It is translated as CASSRDRTNYGYTF.

V is TRBV9 and J is TRBJ2-7; 10 bases map to TRBD2. Trimming at V came to 3 bases and at J to 2 bases, leaving 14 bases not matched to a gene. CDR1 and CDR2 from the germline V gene are SGDLS and YYNGEE. The CDR3 contains 18 residues. CDR3 in DNA: TGTGCCAGCAGCGCATCCGCCGGTAGCGGGAGGTGGGCCTACGAGCAGTACTTC. Translated, it gives CASSASAGSGRWAYEQYF.

The chain carries TRBV15 and TRBJ2-7; TRBD2 matches 10 bases. With 5 bases clipped from V and 4 bases from J, the junction kept 5 bases outside the gene matches. The CDR3 consists of 14 residues. Per germline, CDR1 LNHNV and CDR2 YYDKDF (reference sequence). CDR3 residues: CATSSLTSGYEQYF. The CDR3 DNA is TGTGCCACCAGCTCCTTGACTAGCGGGTACGAGCAGTACTTC.

V gene TRBV28 combines with J gene TRBJ1-5; D ambiguous. This CDR3 has 17 residues. Germline loops: CDR1 MDHEN, CDR2 SYDVKM. The V end lost 7 bases, the J end lost 3 bases, and 22 bases lay between the germline ends. CDR3 protein: CASKSLWARRVNQPQHF. The CDR3 DNA reads TGTGCCAGCAAAAGTTTATGGGCGCGGCGGGTCAATCAGCCCCAGCATTTT.

J is TRBJ2-7 and V is TRBV18, with D hard to call. This CDR3 contains 11 residues. Per the germline V gene, CDR1 is KGHSH and CDR2 is LQKENI. The germline V and J ends were trimmed by 2 bases and 6 bases, with 5 bases remaining between them. The CDR3 here is CASSPGLEQYF. The CDR3 nucleotides are TGTGCCAGCTCACCAGGCCTCGAGCAGTACTTC. Using reference TRBV18 and TRBJ2-7 for the parts outside the CDR3, the full variable domain is NAGVMQNPRHLVRRRGQEARLRCSPMKGHSHVYWYRQLPEEGLKFMVYLQKENIIDESGMPKERFSAEFPKEGPSILRIQQVVRGDSAAYFCASSPGLEQYFGPGTRLTVT.